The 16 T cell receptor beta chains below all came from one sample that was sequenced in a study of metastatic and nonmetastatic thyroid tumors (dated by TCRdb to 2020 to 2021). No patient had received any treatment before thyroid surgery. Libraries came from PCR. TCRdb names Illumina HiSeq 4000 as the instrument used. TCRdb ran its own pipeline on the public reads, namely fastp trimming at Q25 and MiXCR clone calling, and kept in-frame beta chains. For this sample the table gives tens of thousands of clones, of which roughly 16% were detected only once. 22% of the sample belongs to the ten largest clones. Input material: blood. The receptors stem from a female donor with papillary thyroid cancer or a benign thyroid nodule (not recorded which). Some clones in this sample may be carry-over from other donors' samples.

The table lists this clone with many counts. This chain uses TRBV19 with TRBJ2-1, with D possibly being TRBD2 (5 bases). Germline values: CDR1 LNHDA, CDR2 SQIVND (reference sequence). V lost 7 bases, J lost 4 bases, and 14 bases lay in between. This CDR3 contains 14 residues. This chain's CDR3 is CASNPDSFYNEQFF. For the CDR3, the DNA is TGTGCCAGTAACCCGGACTCCTTTTACAATGAGCAGTTCTTC.

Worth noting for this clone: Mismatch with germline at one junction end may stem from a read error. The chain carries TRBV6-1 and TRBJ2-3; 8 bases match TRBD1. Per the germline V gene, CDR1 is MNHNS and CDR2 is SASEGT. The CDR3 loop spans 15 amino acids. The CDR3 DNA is TGTGCCAGCGGTGAACAGGGGGGCCGCACATATACGCAGTATTTT. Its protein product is CASGEQGGRTYTQYF.

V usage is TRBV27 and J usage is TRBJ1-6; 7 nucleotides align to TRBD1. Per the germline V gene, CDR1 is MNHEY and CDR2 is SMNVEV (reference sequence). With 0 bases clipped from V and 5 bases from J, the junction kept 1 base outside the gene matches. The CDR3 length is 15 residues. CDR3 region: CASSLSGTDNSPLHF. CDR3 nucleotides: TGTGCCAGCAGTTTATCCGGGACAGATAATTCACCCCTCCACTTT.

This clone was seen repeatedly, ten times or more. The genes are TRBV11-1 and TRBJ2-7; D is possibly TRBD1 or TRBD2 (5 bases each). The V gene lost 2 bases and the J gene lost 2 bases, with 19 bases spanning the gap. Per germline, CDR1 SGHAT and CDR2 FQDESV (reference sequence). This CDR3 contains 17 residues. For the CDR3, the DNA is TGTGCCAGCAGCTTATGGGGCGGGTCGACGGCCCCCTACGAGCAGTACTTC. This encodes CASSLWGGSTAPYEQYF. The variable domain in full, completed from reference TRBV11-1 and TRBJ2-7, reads EAEVAQSPRYKITEKSQAVAFWCDPISGHATLYWYRQILGQGPELLVQFQDESVVDDSQLPKDRFSAERLKGVDSTLKIQPAELGDSAMYLCASSLWGGSTAPYEQYFGPGTRLTVT.

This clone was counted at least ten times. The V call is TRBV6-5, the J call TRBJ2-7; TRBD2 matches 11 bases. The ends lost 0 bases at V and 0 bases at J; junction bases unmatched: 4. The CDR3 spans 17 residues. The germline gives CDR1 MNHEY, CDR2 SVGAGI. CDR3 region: CASSYSLAGGFSYEQYF. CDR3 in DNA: TGTGCCAGCAGTTACTCATTAGCGGGAGGGTTCTCCTACGAGCAGTACTTC.

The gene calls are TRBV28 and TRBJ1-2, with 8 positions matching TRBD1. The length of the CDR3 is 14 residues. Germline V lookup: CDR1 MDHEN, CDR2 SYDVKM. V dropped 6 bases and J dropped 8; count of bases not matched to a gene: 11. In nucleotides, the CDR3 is TGTGCCAGCAGGCCTGACAGGGGTCTAGGAGGCTACACCTTC. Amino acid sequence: CASRPDRGLGGYTF.

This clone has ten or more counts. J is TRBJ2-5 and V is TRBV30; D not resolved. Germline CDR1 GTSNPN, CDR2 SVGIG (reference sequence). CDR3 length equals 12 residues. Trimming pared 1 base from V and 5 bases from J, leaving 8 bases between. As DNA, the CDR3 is TGTGCCTGGAGTGCGGGTTTTGAGACCCAGTACTTC. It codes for CAWSAGFETQYF.

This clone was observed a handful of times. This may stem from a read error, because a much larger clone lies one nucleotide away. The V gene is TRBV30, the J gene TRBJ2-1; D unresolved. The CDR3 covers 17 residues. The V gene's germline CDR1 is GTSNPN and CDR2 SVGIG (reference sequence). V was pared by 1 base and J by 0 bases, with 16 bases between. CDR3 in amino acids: CAWSGMGPESSYNEQFF. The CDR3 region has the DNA TGTGCCTGGAGTGGTATGGGTCCAGAAAGCTCCTACAATGAGCAGTTCTTC. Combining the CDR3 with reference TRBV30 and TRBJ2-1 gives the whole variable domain SQTIHQWPATLVQPVGSPLSLECTVEGTSNPNLYWYRQAAGRGLQLLFYSVGIGQISSEVPQNLSASRPQDRQFILSSKKLLLSDSGFYLCAWSGMGPESSYNEQFFGPGTRLTVL.

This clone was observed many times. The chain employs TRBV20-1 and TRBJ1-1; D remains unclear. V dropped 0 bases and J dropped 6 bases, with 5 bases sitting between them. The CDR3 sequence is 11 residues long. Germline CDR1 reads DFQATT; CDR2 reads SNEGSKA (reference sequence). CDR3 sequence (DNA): TGCAGTGCTAGAGATTCCTCTGAAGCTTTCTTT. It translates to CSARDSSEAFF.

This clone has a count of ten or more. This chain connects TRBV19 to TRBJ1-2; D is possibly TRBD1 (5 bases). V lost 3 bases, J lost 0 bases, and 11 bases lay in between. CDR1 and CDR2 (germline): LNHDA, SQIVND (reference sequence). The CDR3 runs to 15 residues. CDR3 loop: CASSITQGSNYGYTF. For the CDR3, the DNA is TGTGCCAGTAGTATCACGCAGGGTTCTAACTATGGCTACACCTTC.

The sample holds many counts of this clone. CDR3 amino acids: CSATGQERGFYSNQPQHF. The DNA for the CDR3 is TGCAGTGCTACGGGACAGGAGCGGGGATTTTATAGCAATCAGCCCCAGCATTTT. The chain is built from TRBV20-1 and TRBJ1-5; 8 bases are shared with TRBD1. Trimming removed 4 bases from V and 0 bases from J; junction bases left unmatched: 14. The CDR3 is 18 amino acids. Germline CDR1 is DFQATT and CDR2 is SNEGSKA (reference sequence).

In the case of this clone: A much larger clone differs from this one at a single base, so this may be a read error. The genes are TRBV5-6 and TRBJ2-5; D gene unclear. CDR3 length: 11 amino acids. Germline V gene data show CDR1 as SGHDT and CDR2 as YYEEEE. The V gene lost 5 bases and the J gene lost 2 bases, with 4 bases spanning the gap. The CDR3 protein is CASSFQETQYF. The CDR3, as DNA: TGTGCCAGCAGTTTTCAAGAGACCCAGTACTTC.

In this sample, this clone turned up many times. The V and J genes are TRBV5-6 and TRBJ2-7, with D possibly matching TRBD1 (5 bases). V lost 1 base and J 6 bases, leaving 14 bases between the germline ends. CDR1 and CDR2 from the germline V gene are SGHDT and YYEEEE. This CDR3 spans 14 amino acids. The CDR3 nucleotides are TGTGCCAGCAGCTTGACCCGACAGTATCGCGAGCAGTACTTC. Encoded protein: CASSLTRQYREQYF. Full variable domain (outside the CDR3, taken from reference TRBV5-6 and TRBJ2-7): DAGVTQSPTHLIKTRGQQVTLRCSPKSGHDTVSWYQQALGQGPQFIFQYYEEEERQRGNFPDRFSGHQFPNYSSELNVNALLLGDSALYLCASSLTRQYREQYFGPGTRLTVT.

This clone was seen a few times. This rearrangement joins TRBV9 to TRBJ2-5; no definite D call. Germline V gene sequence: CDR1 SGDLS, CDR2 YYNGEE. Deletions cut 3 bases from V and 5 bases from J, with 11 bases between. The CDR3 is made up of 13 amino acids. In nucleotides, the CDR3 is TGTGCCAGCAGCGCGGGCGGATCGGAGACCCAGTACTTC. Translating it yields CASSAGGSETQYF.

The CDR3 DNA is TGCAGTGCTGAACACTTACAGGGTGGGGCCTACAATGAGCAGTTCTTC. Its protein product is CSAEHLQGGAYNEQFF. This sequence joins TRBV20-1 and TRBJ2-1; tentative D call: TRBD1 (6 bases). Germline lookup yields CDR1 DFQATT and CDR2 SNEGSKA (reference sequence). Between the trimmed V and J ends, which lost 5 bases and 2 bases, there was a span of 19 bases. This CDR3 is 16 amino acids long.

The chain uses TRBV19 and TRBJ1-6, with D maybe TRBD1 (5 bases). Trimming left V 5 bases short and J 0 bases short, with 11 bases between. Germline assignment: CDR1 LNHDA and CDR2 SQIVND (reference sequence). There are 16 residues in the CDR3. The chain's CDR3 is CASSRDPSSYNSPLHF. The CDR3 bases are TGTGCCAGTAGTCGGGACCCGAGCTCCTATAATTCACCCCTCCACTTT.